A single sample gave rise to the 17 T cell receptor beta chains below, sequenced in a study of blood T cell repertoires in COVID-19. The protocol was immunoSEQ multiplex PCR, while the TCRdb copy is restricted to in-frame clones and leaves out a portion. The repertoire includes about 230,000 clones, under 90% of them detected once, and more than 9% sits in the top ten. Sequencing used peripheral blood. The receptors shown here come from a man aged 50-60 years with COVID-19, enrolled during active disease.

In regard to this clone: Other DNA sequences within the sample encode an identical CDR3. This chain uses TRBV24-1 with TRBJ2-1, with 7 nucleotides matching TRBD2. The CDR3 is 15 amino acids. J was trimmed by 2 bases and V by 4 bases; bases with no gene match: 4. Per the germline V gene, CDR1 is KGHDR and CDR2 is SFDVKD. The CDR3 loop is CATSDQRDPYNEQFF. The CDR3 bases are TGTGCCACCAGTGACCAGCGGGACCCCTACAATGAGCAGTTCTTC.

This clone appeared many times. The gene calls are TRBV6-2 or TRBV6-3 and TRBJ1-4; D unresolved. This CDR3 comprises 13 residues. The V and J ends lost 2 bases and 10 bases respectively, with 11 bases between them. Looked up from germline, CDR1 is MNHEY and CDR2 is SVGEGT. CDR3 in amino acids: CASSYVGGGKLFF. CDR3 coding DNA: TGTGCCAGCAGTTACGTAGGTGGCGGAAAACTGTTTTTT.

The chain joins TRBV30 to TRBJ1-3, with 7 nucleotides matching TRBD1. Trimming removed 5 bases from V and 0 bases from J; junction bases left unmatched: 4. The germline gives CDR1 GTSNPN, CDR2 SVGIG (reference sequence). CDR3 length: 14 amino acids. CDR3 residues: CAWVGQDSGNTIYF. In nucleotides, the CDR3 is TGTGCCTGGGTAGGACAGGACTCTGGAAACACCATATATTTT.

V is TRBV12-5 and J is TRBJ2-3; TRBD2 agrees at 12 bases. J lost 2 bases, V lost 3 bases, and 6 bases had no gene match. The germline V gene encodes CDR1 LGHNT and CDR2 FRNRAP. The CDR3 loop spans 17 amino acids. The CDR3 region has the DNA TGTGCTAGTGGTTTCCGCTCTAGCGGGGGGGACACAGATACGCAGTATTTT. As protein: CASGFRSSGGDTDTQYF. Looking up the rest from reference TRBV12-5 and TRBJ2-3 gives the full variable domain: DARVTQTPRHKVTEMGQEVTMRCQPILGHNTVFWYRQTMMQGLELLAYFRNRAPLDDSGMPKDRFSAEMPDATLATLKIQPSEPRDSAVYFCASGFRSSGGDTDTQYFGPGTRLTVL.

The chain carries TRBV21-1 and TRBJ2-1; the table's D call, TRBD2, has no DNA check behind it. TRBV21-1 is flagged as a pseudogene. The CDR3 spans 20 residues. CDR3 protein: CASSIEGLADTLRSYNEQFF. The CDR3 DNA is TGTGCCAGCAGCATAGAGGGACTAGCGGATACTTTACGCTCCTACAATGAGCAGTTCTTC.

The rearrangement joins TRBV18 to TRBJ1-2; 11 bases are shared with TRBD1. The J segment lost 7 bases and the V segment lost 4 bases, leaving 2 bases of the junction unmatched. The germline gives CDR1 KGHSH, CDR2 LQKENI. This CDR3 region has 13 residues. The CDR3 protein is CASSRTGGAGYTF. The CDR3, as DNA: TGTGCCAGCTCACGGACAGGGGGCGCTGGCTACACCTTC. Full variable domain (rest looked up from reference TRBV18 and TRBJ1-2): NAGVMQNPRHLVRRRGQEARLRCSPMKGHSHVYWYRQLPEEGLKFMVYLQKENIIDESGMPKERFSAEFPKEGPSILRIQQVVRGDSAAYFCASSRTGGAGYTFGSGTRLTVV.

V is TRBV6-4 and J is TRBJ2-1; 10 bases agree with TRBD1. The CDR3 contains 15 residues. CDR1 MRHNA and CDR2 SNTAGT come from the germline V gene. V dropped 4 bases and J dropped 10; count of bases not matched to a gene: 10. The CDR3 reads CASSVLGTGAQEQFF. In DNA, the CDR3 is TGTGCCAGCAGTGTTCTGGGGACAGGGGCCCAGGAGCAGTTCTTC.

The chain has TRBV5-1 and TRBJ2-7, with TRBD1 as a possible D gene (6 bases). The V and J ends lost 0 bases and 3 bases respectively, with 13 bases between them. The CDR3 has 15 residues. Germline V lookup: CDR1 SGHRS, CDR2 YFSETQ. CDR3 residues: CASSLATGSFYEQYF. CDR3 in DNA: TGCGCCAGCAGCTTGGCCACAGGGTCCTTCTACGAGCAGTACTTC.

The rearrangement joins TRBV5-1 to TRBJ1-6; tentatively, D is TRBD1 (5 bases). This CDR3 is 14 amino acids long. The germline gives CDR1 SGHRS, CDR2 YFSETQ. Between the trimmed V and J ends, which lost 4 bases and 7 bases, there was a span of 12 bases. The CDR3 protein is CASSPGDANSPLHF. The CDR3, as DNA: TGCGCCAGCAGCCCGGGGGACGCAAATTCACCCCTCCACTTT.

The gene calls are TRBV3-1 (or the pseudogene TRBV3-2) and TRBJ1-2; 7 nucleotides line up with TRBD1. This CDR3 has 14 residues. Germline CDR1 LGHDT, CDR2 YNNKEL (reference sequence). J gave up 6 bases and V 2 bases, and 6 bases lay outside the gene matches. The CDR3 region has the DNA TGTGCCAGCAGCCAACCCCAGGGGGTGAATGGCTACACCTTC. Protein sequence: CASSQPQGVNGYTF.

The CDR3 loop is CASSKHRSRGSTDTQYF. CDR3 bases: TGTGCCAGCAGCAAACATAGGTCGCGGGGGAGCACAGATACGCAGTATTTT. V is TRBV21-1 and J is TRBJ2-3; TRBD2, as called in the table, went unchecked against the DNA. TRBV21-1 is labeled a pseudogene. This CDR3 region has 17 residues.

The chain employs TRBV14 and TRBJ1-1, with D possibly being TRBD1 (6 bases). Germline assignment: CDR1 SGHDN and CDR2 FVKESK. The V end was cut by 4 bases, the J end by 1 base, with 13 bases between. The CDR3 is 15 amino acids. CDR3 sequence: CASSPYGQKNTEAFF. CDR3 DNA: TGTGCCAGCAGCCCCTACGGACAGAAGAACACTGAAGCTTTCTTT.

This clone was recorded once. V and J are TRBV19 and TRBJ2-7, with D possibly TRBD2 on 5 matching bases. V was clipped by 5 bases and J by 3 bases, with 14 bases between them. The CDR3 loop spans 14 amino acids. Per germline, CDR1 LNHDA and CDR2 SQIVND (reference sequence). Here the CDR3 DNA reads TGTGCCAGTAGTCCAGAAGCTAGCTTCTACGAGCAGTACTTC. Translation gives CASSPEASFYEQYF.

This chain connects TRBV10-2 to TRBJ2-1; D perhaps matches TRBD2 (6 bases). This CDR3 has 16 residues. The germline gives CDR1 WSHSY, CDR2 SAAADI. Between the trimmed V and J ends, which lost 3 bases and 4 bases, there was a span of 16 bases. The CDR3 coding sequence is TGCGCCAGCAGTGATTTGGTTGCGGGACCTTACAATGAGCAGTTCTTC. Its protein is CASSDLVAGPYNEQFF.

The chain carries TRBV6-6 and TRBJ1-5; D gene unclear. The CDR3 length is 15 residues. V lost 7 bases, J lost 0 bases, and 13 bases lay in between. Germline V CDR1 and CDR2: MNHNY, SVGAGI (reference sequence). The CDR3 sequence: CASTVMGSSNQPQHF. CDR3 coding DNA: TGTGCCAGCACCGTGATGGGGAGTAGCAATCAGCCCCAGCATTTT.

The chain is built from TRBV30 and TRBJ1-1, with D possibly TRBD1 on 5 matching bases. There are 14 residues in the CDR3. Trimming shortened V by 0 bases and J by 5 bases, and 13 bases separated the two germline ends. CDR1 is GTSNPN, CDR2 SVGIG, per germline (reference sequence). The CDR3 protein is CAWSVGSGRTEAFF. For the CDR3, the DNA is TGTGCCTGGAGTGTCGGTTCAGGGCGAACTGAAGCTTTCTTT.

The chain couples TRBV3-1 (or the pseudogene TRBV3-2) to TRBJ2-1; TRBD1 is a possible D gene (6 bases). The germline V gene has CDR1 LGHDT and CDR2 YNNKEL (reference sequence). Trimming took 7 bases from V and 8 from J, leaving 12 bases between them. The CDR3 has 12 amino acids. The CDR3 nucleotides are TGTGCCAGCAAGGGAACAGGGTATGAGCAGTTCTTC. Translation gives CASKGTGYEQFF.